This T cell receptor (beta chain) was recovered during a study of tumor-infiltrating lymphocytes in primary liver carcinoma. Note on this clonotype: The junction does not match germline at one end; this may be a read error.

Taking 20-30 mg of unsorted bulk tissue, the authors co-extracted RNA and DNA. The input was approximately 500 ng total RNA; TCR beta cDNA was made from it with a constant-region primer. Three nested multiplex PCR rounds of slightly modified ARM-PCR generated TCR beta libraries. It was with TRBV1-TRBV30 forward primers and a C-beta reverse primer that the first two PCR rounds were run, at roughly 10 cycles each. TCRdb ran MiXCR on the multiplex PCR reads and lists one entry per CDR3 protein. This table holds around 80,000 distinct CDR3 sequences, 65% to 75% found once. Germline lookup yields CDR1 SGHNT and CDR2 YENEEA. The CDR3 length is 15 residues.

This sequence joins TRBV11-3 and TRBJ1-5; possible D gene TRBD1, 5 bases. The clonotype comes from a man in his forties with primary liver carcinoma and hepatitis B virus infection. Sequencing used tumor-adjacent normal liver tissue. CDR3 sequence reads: CAGSLDLGVAQPQHF. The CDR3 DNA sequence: TGTGCCGGCAGCTTAGATCTGGGGGTGGCTCAGCCCCAACATTTT.